This TCR beta chain was profiled in a study of blood T cell repertoires in COVID-19. Original methodology: Scientists estimated how many nucleated cells there were by amplifying reference gene primers. Using immunoSEQ multiplex PCR, the repertoire was profiled, and TCRdb retains in-frame clones only, with some absent. V and J calls and clone size are those listed in that table; D and trimming were worked out from the DNA. Here the sample spans fewer than 350,000 clones, around 85% being singletons. The germline gives CDR1 SGHDN, CDR2 FVKESK. V lost 6 bases and J 2 bases, leaving 12 bases between the germline ends. This CDR3 is built from 14 residues.

This TCR came from a woman in her twenties or thirties with COVID-19, enrolled during active disease. Source material: peripheral blood. The V call is TRBV14, the J call TRBJ2-3, with D maybe TRBD2 (7 bases). Here the CDR3 reads CASRLGGATDTQYF. Here the CDR3 DNA reads TGTGCCAGCAGACTAGGGGGGGCCACAGATACGCAGTATTTT. Using reference TRBV14 and TRBJ2-3 for the parts outside the CDR3, the full variable domain is EAGVTQFPSHSVIEKGQTVTLRCDPISGHDNLYWYRRVMGKEIKFLLHFVKESKQDESGMPNNRFLAERTGGTYSTLKVQPAELEDSGVYFCASRLGGATDTQYFGPGTRLTVL.